These T cell receptor beta chains were read from a single sample in a study of T cell changes during pregnancy in multiple sclerosis. The assay was immunoSEQ multiplex PCR, and TCRdb's table has in-frame clones only and misses some. The data show roughly 93,000 clones, approximately 89% seen once. The specimen was peripheral blood, collected in the first trimester of pregnancy. These receptors came from a female donor in good health, enrolled as a control in a pregnancy study. Both conserved end residues are part of each CDR3. Each record gives: J gene, clone size, V gene, D gene, CDR3 length, CDR3 protein, CDR3 DNA. The D gene is left open where the match is weak. Only part of the rows carry a size: once, few, many, or a class if the clone is expanded.

j_call: TRBJ1-2
clone_size: NA
v_call: TRBV19
d_call: NA
cdr3_length: 14
cdr3_aa: CASSIRGRNYGYTF
cdr3_nt: TGTGCCAGTAGTATCCGGGGTAGGAACTATGGCTACACCTTC

j_call: TRBJ1-3
clone_size: NA
v_call: TRBV2
d_call: TRBD1
cdr3_length: 17
cdr3_aa: CASSMTGSLNSGNTIYF
cdr3_nt: TGTGCCAGCAGTATGACAGGGTCCCTAAACTCTGGAAACACCATATATTTT

j_call: TRBJ2-5
clone_size: NA
v_call: TRBV5-1
d_call: TRBD2
cdr3_length: 16
cdr3_aa: CASSFGTSGGAETQYF
cdr3_nt: TGCGCCAGCAGCTTCGGGACTAGCGGGGGGGCGGAGACCCAGTACTTC

j_call: TRBJ2-4
clone_size: NA
v_call: TRBV4-3
d_call: TRBD2
cdr3_length: 15
cdr3_aa: CASSQASGAKNIQYF
cdr3_nt: TGCGCCAGCAGCCAGGCTAGCGGGGCCAAAAACATTCAGTACTTC

j_call: TRBJ2-7
clone_size: once
v_call: TRBV7-9
d_call: NA
cdr3_length: 14
cdr3_aa: CASSLDGSSYEQYF
cdr3_nt: TGTGCCAGCAGCCTCGACGGGAGCTCCTACGAGCAGTACTTC

j_call: TRBJ2-1
clone_size: NA
v_call: TRBV28
d_call: TRBD1
cdr3_length: 15
cdr3_aa: CASSSQGVAYNEQFF
cdr3_nt: TGTGCCAGCAGTTCTCAGGGGGTAGCTTACAATGAGCAGTTCTTC

j_call: TRBJ1-2
clone_size: NA
v_call: TRBV28
d_call: TRBD1
cdr3_length: 22
cdr3_aa: CASSFGQGVIRWDWNQLYGYTF
cdr3_nt: TGTGCCAGCAGTTTCGGACAGGGGGTGATCCGTTGGGATTGGAATCAATTATATGGCTACACCTTC

j_call: TRBJ1-2
clone_size: NA
v_call: TRBV6-6
d_call: TRBD1
cdr3_length: 15
cdr3_aa: CASSSRTGGHYGYTF
cdr3_nt: TGTGCCAGCAGTTCCAGGACAGGGGGACACTATGGCTACACCTTC

j_call: TRBJ2-1
clone_size: NA
v_call: TRBV30
d_call: NA
cdr3_length: 13
cdr3_aa: CAWSAGIYNEQFF
cdr3_nt: TGTGCCTGGAGCGCCGGGATTTACAATGAGCAGTTCTTC

j_call: TRBJ2-7
clone_size: few
v_call: TRBV7-9
d_call: NA
cdr3_length: 15
cdr3_aa: CASSQSRTGSYEQYF
cdr3_nt: TGTGCCAGCAGTCAAAGCCGGACTGGGTCCTACGAGCAGTACTTC

j_call: TRBJ1-1
clone_size: NA
v_call: TRBV9
d_call: TRBD1
cdr3_length: 14
cdr3_aa: CASSITTGGTEAFF
cdr3_nt: TGTGCCAGCAGCATAACGACAGGGGGCACTGAAGCTTTCTTT

j_call: TRBJ2-1
clone_size: once
v_call: TRBV15
d_call: TRBD2
cdr3_length: 15
cdr3_aa: CATSEGGTSADEQFF
cdr3_nt: TGTGCCACCAGCGAAGGGGGGACTAGCGCCGATGAGCAGTTCTTC

j_call: TRBJ1-1
clone_size: NA
v_call: TRBV7-2
d_call: TRBD1
cdr3_length: 15
cdr3_aa: CASSYWDRENTGAFF
cdr3_nt: TGTGCCAGCAGCTATTGGGACAGGGAGAACACTGGAGCTTTCTTT

j_call: TRBJ2-3
clone_size: NA
v_call: TRBV28
d_call: TRBD1
cdr3_length: 15
cdr3_aa: CASSVGQPSTDTQYF
cdr3_nt: TGTGCCAGCAGTGTGGGACAGCCTAGCACAGATACGCAGTATTTT

j_call: TRBJ2-1
clone_size: NA
v_call: TRBV13
d_call: TRBD1
cdr3_length: 16
cdr3_aa: CASSTRTGGTPSEQFF
cdr3_nt: TGTGCCAGCAGCACCCGGACAGGGGGCACCCCCTCGGAGCAGTTCTTC

j_call: TRBJ1-5
clone_size: NA
v_call: TRBV2
d_call: NA
cdr3_length: 13
cdr3_aa: CASSSESNQPQHF
cdr3_nt: TGTGCCAGCAGTTCCGAGAGCAATCAGCCCCAGCATTTT

j_call: TRBJ1-1
clone_size: once
v_call: TRBV20-1
d_call: NA
cdr3_length: 11
cdr3_aa: CSANREAEAFF
cdr3_nt: TGCAGTGCTAACAGGGAAGCTGAAGCTTTCTTT

j_call: TRBJ2-5
clone_size: NA
v_call: TRBV5-4
d_call: TRBD2
cdr3_length: 14
cdr3_aa: CASSFKLAGETQYF
cdr3_nt: TGTGCCAGCAGCTTCAAACTAGCGGGAGAGACCCAGTACTTC

j_call: TRBJ2-2
clone_size: NA
v_call: TRBV9
d_call: NA
cdr3_length: 16
cdr3_aa: CASSVATTGRGGELFF
cdr3_nt: TGTGCCAGCAGCGTAGCTACTACAGGCCGTGGCGGGGAGCTGTTTTTT

j_call: TRBJ2-7
clone_size: once
v_call: TRBV7-8
d_call: NA
cdr3_length: 14
cdr3_aa: CASSLEGRAYEQYF
cdr3_nt: TGTGCCAGCAGCTTAGAAGGCAGGGCCTACGAGCAGTACTTC

j_call: TRBJ1-1
clone_size: NA
v_call: TRBV5-4
d_call: NA
cdr3_length: 13
cdr3_aa: CASNIQGALSAFF
cdr3_nt: TGTGCCAGCAACATACAGGGAGCCCTTTCAGCTTTCTTT

j_call: TRBJ1-4
clone_size: NA
v_call: TRBV4-3
d_call: NA
cdr3_length: 14
cdr3_aa: CASSQVHGGEKLFF
cdr3_nt: TGCGCCAGCAGCCAAGTACACGGAGGAGAAAAACTGTTTTTT

j_call: TRBJ1-6
clone_size: NA
v_call: TRBV7-6
d_call: NA
cdr3_length: 16
cdr3_aa: CASSLQGSQFNSPLHF
cdr3_nt: TGTGCCAGCAGCTTACAGGGGTCCCAGTTTAATTCACCCCTCCACTTT

j_call: TRBJ2-6
clone_size: NA
v_call: TRBV18
d_call: NA
cdr3_length: 15
cdr3_aa: CASSPVGGFPNVLTF
cdr3_nt: TGTGCCAGCTCACCGGTCGGAGGGTTTCCCAACGTCCTGACTTTC